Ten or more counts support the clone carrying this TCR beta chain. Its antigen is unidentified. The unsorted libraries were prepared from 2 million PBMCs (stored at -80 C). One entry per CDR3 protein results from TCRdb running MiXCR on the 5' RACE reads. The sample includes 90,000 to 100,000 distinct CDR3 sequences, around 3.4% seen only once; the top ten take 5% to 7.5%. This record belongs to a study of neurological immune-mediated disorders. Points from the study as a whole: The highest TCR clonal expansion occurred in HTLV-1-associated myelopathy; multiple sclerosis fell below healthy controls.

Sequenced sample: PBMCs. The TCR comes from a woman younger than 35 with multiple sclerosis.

This CDR3 is CASSLGGFDSPLHF. In DNA form, the CDR3 reads TGTGCCAGCAGCTTAGGGGGTTTCGATTCACCCCTCCACTTT. This sequence joins TRBV7-3 and TRBJ1-6; possible D gene TRBD1, 5 bases. The CDR3 consists of 14 residues. CDR1 and CDR2 from the germline V gene are SGHTA and FQGTGA. V was clipped by 2 bases and J by 8 bases, with 10 bases between them. Based on the CDR3 plus reference TRBV7-3 and TRBJ1-6, the full variable domain is GAGVSQTPSNKVTEKGKYVELRCDPISGHTALYWYRQSLGQGPEFLIYFQGTGAADDSGLPNDRFFAVRPEGSVSTLKIQRTERGDSAVYLCASSLGGFDSPLHFGNGTRLTVT.